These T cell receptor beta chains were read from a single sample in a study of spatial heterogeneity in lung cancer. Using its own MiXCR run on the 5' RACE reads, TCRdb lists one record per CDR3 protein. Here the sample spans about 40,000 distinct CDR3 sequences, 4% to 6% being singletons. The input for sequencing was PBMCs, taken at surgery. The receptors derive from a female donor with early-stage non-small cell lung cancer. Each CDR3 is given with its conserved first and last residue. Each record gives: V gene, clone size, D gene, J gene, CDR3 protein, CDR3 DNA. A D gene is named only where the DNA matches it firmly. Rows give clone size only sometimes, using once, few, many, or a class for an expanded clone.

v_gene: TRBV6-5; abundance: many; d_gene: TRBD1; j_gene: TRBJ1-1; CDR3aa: CASSSWDSSMNTEAFF; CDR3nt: TGTGCCAGCAGTTCCTGGGACAGCTCCATGAACACTGAAGCTTTCTTT
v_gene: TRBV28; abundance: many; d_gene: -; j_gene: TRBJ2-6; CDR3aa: CASSFFGRVNRANVLTF; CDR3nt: TGTGCCAGCAGTTTTTTTGGCAGGGTAAACAGGGCCAACGTCCTGACTTTC
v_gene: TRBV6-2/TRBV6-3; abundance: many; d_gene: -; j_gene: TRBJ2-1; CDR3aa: CASSLTGQKNNEQFF; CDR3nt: TGTGCCAGCAGCCTGACAGGACAAAAAAACAATGAGCAGTTCTTC
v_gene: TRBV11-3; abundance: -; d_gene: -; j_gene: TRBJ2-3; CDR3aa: CASSPRRGGDTQYF; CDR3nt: TGTGCCAGCAGCCCCCGGAGGGGCGGGGATACGCAGTATTTT
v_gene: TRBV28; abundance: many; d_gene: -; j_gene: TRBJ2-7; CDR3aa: CASRRLTGHEQYF; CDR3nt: TGTGCCAGCAGAAGATTGACAGGCCACGAGCAGTACTTC
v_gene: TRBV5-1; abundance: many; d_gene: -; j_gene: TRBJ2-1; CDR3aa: CASSLGSLSGYNEQFF; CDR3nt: TGCGCCAGCAGCTTGGGTTCTTTAAGCGGTTACAATGAGCAGTTCTTC
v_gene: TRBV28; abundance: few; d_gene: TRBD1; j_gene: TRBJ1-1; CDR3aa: CASSLSPWGQGVTEAFF; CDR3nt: TGTGCCAGCAGTTTATCACCTTGGGGACAGGGAGTAACTGAAGCTTTCTTT
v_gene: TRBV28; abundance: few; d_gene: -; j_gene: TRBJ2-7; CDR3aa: CASSLLPYEQYF; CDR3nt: TGTGCCAGCAGTTTGTTACCCTACGAGCAGTACTTC
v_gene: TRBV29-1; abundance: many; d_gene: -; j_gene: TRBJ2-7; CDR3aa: CSVEPGGTYEQYF; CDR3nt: TGCAGCGTTGAGCCAGGGGGGACCTACGAGCAGTACTTC
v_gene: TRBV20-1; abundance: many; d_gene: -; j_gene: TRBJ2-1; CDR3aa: CSARSGLGDNEQFF; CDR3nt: TGCAGTGCTAGATCAGGGTTGGGGGACAATGAGCAGTTCTTC
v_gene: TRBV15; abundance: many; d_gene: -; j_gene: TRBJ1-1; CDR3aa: CATSRDRRPEAFF; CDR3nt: TGTGCCACCAGCAGAGATCGGCGGCCGGAAGCTTTCTTT
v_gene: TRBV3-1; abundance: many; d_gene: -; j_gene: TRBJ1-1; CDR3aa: CASSQETEHGAFF; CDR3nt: TGTGCCAGCAGCCAAGAAACGGAGCATGGGGCTTTCTTT
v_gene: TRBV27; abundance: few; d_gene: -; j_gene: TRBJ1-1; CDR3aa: CASSETLWGTANTEAFF; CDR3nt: TGTGCCAGCAGTGAAACTCTTTGGGGGACTGCGAACACTGAAGCTTTCTTT
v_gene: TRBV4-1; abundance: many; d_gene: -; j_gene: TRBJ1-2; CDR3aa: CASSQVLGQGGYGYTF; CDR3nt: TGCGCCAGCAGCCAAGTTTTGGGGCAGGGCGGCTATGGCTACACCTTC
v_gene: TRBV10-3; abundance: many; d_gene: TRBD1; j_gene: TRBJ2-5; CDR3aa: CAISDPPTGRETQYF; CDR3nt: TGTGCCATCAGTGACCCCCCGACAGGGAGAGAGACCCAGTACTTC
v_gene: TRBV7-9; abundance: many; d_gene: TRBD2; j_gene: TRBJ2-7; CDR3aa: CASTTLGAGGNEQYF; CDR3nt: TGTGCCAGCACGACATTAGGAGCGGGGGGTAACGAGCAGTACTTC
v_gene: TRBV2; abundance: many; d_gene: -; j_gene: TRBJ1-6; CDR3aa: CASSDRRGSSYNSPLHF; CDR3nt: TGTGCCAGCAGTGATAGACGGGGGAGCTCCTATAATTCACCCCTCCACTTT
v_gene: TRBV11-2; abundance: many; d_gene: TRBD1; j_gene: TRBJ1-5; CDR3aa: CASSLETGLGQPQHF; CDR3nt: TGTGCCAGCAGCTTAGAGACAGGGTTAGGACAGCCCCAGCATTTT
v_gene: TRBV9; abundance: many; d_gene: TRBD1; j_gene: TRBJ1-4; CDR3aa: CASSFGQGGEKLFF; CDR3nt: TGTGCCAGCAGCTTCGGACAGGGGGGCGAAAAACTGTTTTTT
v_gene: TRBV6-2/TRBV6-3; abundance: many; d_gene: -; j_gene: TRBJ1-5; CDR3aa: CASSYGLAGQHF; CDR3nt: TGTGCCAGCAGTTACGGTTTGGCAGGCCAGCATTTT
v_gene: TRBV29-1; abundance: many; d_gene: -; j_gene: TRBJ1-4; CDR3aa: CSVYWGHATNEKLFF; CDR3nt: TGCAGCGTTTATTGGGGTCATGCAACTAATGAAAAACTGTTTTTT
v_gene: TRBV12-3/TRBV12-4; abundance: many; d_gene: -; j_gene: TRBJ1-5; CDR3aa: CASSFSGATRAQPQHF; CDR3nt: TGTGCCAGCAGTTTTTCCGGGGCTACCAGGGCTCAGCCCCAGCATTTT
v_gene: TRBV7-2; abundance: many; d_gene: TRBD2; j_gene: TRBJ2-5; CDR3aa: CARTMWGGQETQYF; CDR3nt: TGTGCCAGGACGATGTGGGGGGGACAAGAGACCCAGTACTTC
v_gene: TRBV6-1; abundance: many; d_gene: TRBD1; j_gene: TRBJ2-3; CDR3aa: CASSGDRGGSDTQYF; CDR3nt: TGTGCCAGCAGTGGGGACAGGGGAGGATCAGATACGCAGTATTTT
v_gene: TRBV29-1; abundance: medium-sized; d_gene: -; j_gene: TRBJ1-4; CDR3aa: CSAGGGNEKLFF; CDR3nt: TGCAGCGCTGGCGGAGGTAATGAAAAACTGTTTTTT
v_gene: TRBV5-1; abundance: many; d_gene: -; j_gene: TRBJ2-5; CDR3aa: CASSSSGGRETQYF; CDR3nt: TGCGCCAGCAGCTCCTCGGGGGGCCGGGAGACCCAGTACTTC
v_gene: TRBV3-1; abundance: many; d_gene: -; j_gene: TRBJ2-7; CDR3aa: CASSQGTYEQYF; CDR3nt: TGTGCCAGCAGCCAAGGGACCTACGAGCAGTACTTC
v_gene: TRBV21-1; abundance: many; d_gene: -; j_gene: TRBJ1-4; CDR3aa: CASSKEDRGALTNEKLFF; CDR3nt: TGTGCCAGCAGCAAAGAGGACAGGGGAGCGTTAACTAATGAAAAACTGTTTTTT
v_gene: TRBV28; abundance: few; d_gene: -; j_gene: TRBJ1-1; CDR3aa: CASQGGTEAFF; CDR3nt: TGTGCCAGTCAAGGGGGCACTGAAGCTTTCTTT
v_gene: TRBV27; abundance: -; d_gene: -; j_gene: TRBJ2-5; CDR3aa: CASSGSRFRETQYF; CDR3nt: TGTGCCAGCAGTGGTAGTCGATTTCGGGAGACCCAGTACTTC
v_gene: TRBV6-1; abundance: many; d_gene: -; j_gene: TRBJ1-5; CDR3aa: CASSEGSLGFRTQHF; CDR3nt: TGTGCCAGCAGTGAAGGGAGTTTAGGGTTCAGGACCCAGCATTTT
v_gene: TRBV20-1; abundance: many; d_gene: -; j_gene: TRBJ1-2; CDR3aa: CSASEGGDYGYTF; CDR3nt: TGCAGTGCTAGCGAAGGGGGGGACTATGGCTACACCTTC
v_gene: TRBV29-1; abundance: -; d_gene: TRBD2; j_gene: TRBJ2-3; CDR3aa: CSVEGGTSGADTQYF; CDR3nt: TGCAGCGTTGAGGGCGGGACTAGCGGCGCAGATACGCAGTATTTT
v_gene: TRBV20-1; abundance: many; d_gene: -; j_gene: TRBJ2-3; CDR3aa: CSARVTPDTQYF; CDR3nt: TGCAGTGCTAGAGTAACCCCAGATACGCAGTATTTT
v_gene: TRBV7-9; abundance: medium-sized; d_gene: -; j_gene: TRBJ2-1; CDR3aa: CASSLGALARSYNEQFF; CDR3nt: TGTGCCAGCAGCTTAGGAGCCTTAGCCCGAAGCTACAATGAGCAGTTCTTC
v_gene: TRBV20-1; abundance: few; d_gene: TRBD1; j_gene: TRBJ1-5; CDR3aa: CSANQGVGQPQHF; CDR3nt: TGCAGTGCTAACCAGGGGGTTGGTCAGCCCCAGCATTTT
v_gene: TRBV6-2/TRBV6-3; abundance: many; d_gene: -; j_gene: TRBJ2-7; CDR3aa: CASSGRHEQYF; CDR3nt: TGTGCCAGCAGTGGACGACACGAGCAGTACTTC
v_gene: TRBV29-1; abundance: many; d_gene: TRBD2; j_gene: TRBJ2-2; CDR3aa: CSVIPTSGGTGELFF; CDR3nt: TGCAGCGTTATTCCCACTAGCGGGGGGACCGGGGAGCTGTTTTTT
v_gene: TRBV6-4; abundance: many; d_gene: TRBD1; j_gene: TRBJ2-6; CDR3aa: CASSDSTGSGANVLTF; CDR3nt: TGTGCCAGCAGTGACTCGACAGGGTCTGGGGCCAACGTCCTGACTTTC
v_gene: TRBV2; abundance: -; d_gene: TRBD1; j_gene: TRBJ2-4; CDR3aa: CASSLTGGRNIQYF; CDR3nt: TGTGCCAGCAGCCTGACAGGGGGCAGGAACATTCAGTACTTC
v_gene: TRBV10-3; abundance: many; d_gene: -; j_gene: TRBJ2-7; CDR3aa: CAISGGGRYEQYF; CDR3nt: TGTGCCATCAGTGGCGGGGGCCGCTACGAGCAGTACTTC
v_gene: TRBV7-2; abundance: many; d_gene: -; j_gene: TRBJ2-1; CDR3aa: CASSSARWGEQFF; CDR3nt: TGTGCCAGCAGCTCGGCCCGCTGGGGTGAGCAGTTCTTC
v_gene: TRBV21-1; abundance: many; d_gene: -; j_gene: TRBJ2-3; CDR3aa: CASSRPGLAGATDTQYF; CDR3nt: TGTGCCAGCAGCAGACCGGGACTAGCGGGGGCCACAGATACGCAGTATTTT
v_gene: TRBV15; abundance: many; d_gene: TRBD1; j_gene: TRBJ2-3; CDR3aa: CATSSIRQGPSTDTQYF; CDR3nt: TGTGCCACCAGCAGTATCCGACAGGGTCCTAGCACAGATACGCAGTATTTT
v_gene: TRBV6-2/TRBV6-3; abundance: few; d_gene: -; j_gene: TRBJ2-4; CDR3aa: CASTTRTKNIQYF; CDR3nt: TGTGCCAGCACGACGCGTACCAAAAACATTCAGTACTTC
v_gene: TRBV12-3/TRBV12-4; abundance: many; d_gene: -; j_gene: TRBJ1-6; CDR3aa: CASRLVQSNNSPLHF; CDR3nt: TGTGCCAGCAGGCTCGTCCAATCCAATAATTCACCCCTCCACTTT
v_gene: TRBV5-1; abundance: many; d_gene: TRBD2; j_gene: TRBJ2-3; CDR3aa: CASSLPSGGADTQYF; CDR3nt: TGCGCCAGCAGTTTGCCGAGCGGGGGCGCAGATACGCAGTATTTT
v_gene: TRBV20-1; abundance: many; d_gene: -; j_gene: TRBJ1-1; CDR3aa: CSARPGASNTEAFF; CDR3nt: TGCAGTGCCAGGCCGGGAGCCTCGAACACTGAAGCTTTCTTT
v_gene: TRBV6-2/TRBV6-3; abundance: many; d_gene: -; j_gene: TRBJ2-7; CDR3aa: CASRRSGALSYEQYF; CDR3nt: TGTGCCAGCAGAAGGTCGGGGGCCCTCTCCTACGAGCAGTACTTC
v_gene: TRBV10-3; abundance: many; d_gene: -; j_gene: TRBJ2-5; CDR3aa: CAISTDQETQYF; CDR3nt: TGTGCCATCAGTACCGACCAAGAGACCCAGTACTTC
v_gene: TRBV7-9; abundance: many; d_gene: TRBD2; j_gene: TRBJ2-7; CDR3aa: CASSWEGHRPYEQYF; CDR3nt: TGTGCCAGCAGCTGGGAGGGGCACAGACCCTACGAGCAGTACTTC
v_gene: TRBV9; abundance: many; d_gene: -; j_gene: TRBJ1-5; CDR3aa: CASSLWGDFQPQHF; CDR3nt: TGTGCCAGCAGCTTATGGGGGGACTTTCAGCCCCAGCATTTT
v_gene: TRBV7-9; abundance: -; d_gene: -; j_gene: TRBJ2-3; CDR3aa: CASTYGDAGTDTQYF; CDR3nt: TGTGCCAGCACATACGGGGATGCCGGGACAGATACGCAGTATTTT
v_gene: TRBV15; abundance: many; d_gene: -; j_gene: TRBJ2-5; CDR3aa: CATSKRGNQETQYF; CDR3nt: TGTGCCACCAGCAAACGGGGAAATCAAGAGACCCAGTACTTC
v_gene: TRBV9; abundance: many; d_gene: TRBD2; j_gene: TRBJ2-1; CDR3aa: CASSVAAGGHNEQFF; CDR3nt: TGTGCCAGCAGCGTAGCGGCGGGGGGGCACAATGAGCAGTTCTTC
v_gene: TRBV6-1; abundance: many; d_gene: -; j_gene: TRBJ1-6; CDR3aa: CASSEGWQGSPLHF; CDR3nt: TGTGCCAGCAGTGAAGGGTGGCAGGGATCACCCCTCCACTTT